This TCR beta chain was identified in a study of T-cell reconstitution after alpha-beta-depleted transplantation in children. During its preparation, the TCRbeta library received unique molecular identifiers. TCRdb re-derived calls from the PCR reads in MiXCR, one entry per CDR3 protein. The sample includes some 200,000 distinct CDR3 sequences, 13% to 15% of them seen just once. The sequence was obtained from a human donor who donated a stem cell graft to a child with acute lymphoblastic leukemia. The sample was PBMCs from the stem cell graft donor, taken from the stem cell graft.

CDR3 residues: CASSFPGEYNEQFF. The CDR3 DNA reads TGTGCCAGCAGCTTTCCGGGAGAGTACAATGAGCAGTTCTTC. This chain links TRBV11-1 with TRBJ2-1; tentatively, D is TRBD2 (6 bases). Deletions cut 3 bases from V and 4 bases from J, with 10 bases between. This CDR3 is 14 amino acids long. Germline CDR1 SGHAT, CDR2 FQDESV (reference sequence).